The T cell receptor (beta chain) described here comes from a study of cytomegalovirus exposure and HLA in healthy donors. Findings and limits, study-wide: A later analysis revealed that TCR association rates differed between HLA loci, peaking at DRB1 and bottoming out at HLA-C. In vitro work confirmed that a few CMV-associated chains recognize CMV antigens. Associated with HLA alleles at 0.05 false discovery rate in a later analysis were some 16,000 TCR beta sequences. By a later analysis, the bulk of CMV-associated TCR beta chains appeared HLA-restricted.

The PCR was carried out with 60 Vbeta primers and 13 Jbeta primers. Sequencing was performed with immunoSEQ multiplex PCR; in TCRdb, only in-frame clones are kept and a portion is missing. The sample has roughly 150,000 clones, around 80% seen once. This CDR3 is built from 18 residues. V shed 6 bases, J shed 7 bases, and the junction held 18 bases outside the gene matches. Germline V CDR1 and CDR2: LNHDA, SQIVND (reference sequence). A word on this clone: The target antigen is unknown.

The sequencing input was PBMCs. The sequence was obtained from a man aged 35 to 55 in good health and CMV-seropositive. The genes are TRBV19 and TRBJ2-1; 10 bases map to TRBD2. CDR3 bases: TGTGCCAGTAGCAAAAATGGCCTAGCGGGAGCGCGCAGTAATGAGCAGTTCTTC. Its protein product is CASSKNGLAGARSNEQFF.